Sequencing of this T cell receptor (beta chain) was carried out in a study of cytomegalovirus exposure and HLA in healthy donors. After removal of 2 bases from V and 2 bases from J, the junction contained 2 bases not matched to a gene. This CDR3 spans 14 amino acids. The germline CDR1 and CDR2 sequences are SGHNT and YYREEE (reference sequence). This clone appeared a single time. Vbeta (60) and Jbeta (13) primers were used in the PCR. The data were produced by immunoSEQ multiplex PCR, yet TCRdb's version contains in-frame clones alone and is incomplete. The sample includes around 150,000 clones, roughly 80% of them seen just once.

This clonotype originated in a girl aged 2 to 9 in good health and CMV-seropositive. Sequencing was performed on PBMCs. The rearrangement links TRBV5-4 to TRBJ2-5; 8 bases align to TRBD2. Here the CDR3 DNA reads TGTGCCAGCAGCTTCGGACTAGCACAAGAGACCCAGTACTTC. It yields the protein CASSFGLAQETQYF.